One T cell receptor beta chain is described in this entry. When the RNA was reverse transcribed, random hexamers were used with an input of roughly 0.5 to 1 ug. Amplification of TCR beta CDR3 spanned 54 Vbeta and 13 Jbeta via immunoSEQ multiplex PCR. TCRdb recomputed calls from the immunoSEQ multiplex PCR reads with MiXCR, one row per CDR3 protein. The sample comprises about 200,000 distinct CDR3 sequences, about 90% of which are singletons, and roughly 0.15% rests with the top ten. Sequencing of TCR beta drew on CD8+ and CD4+ T cells from blood. This record comes from a study of CD8 T cells in Susac syndrome. CDR3 length: 15 amino acids. Looked up from germline, CDR1 is MNHEY and CDR2 is SMNVEV (reference sequence). V dropped 7 bases and J dropped 5; count of bases not matched to a gene: 13.

J is TRBJ2-5 and V is TRBV27; 7 bases map to TRBD2. Sequenced sample: CD8+ T cells from PBMCs. This clonotype was obtained from a human donor with multiple sclerosis. CDR3 protein: CASKVWDYRGETQYF. DNA for the CDR3: TGTGCCAGCAAGGTGTGGGACTACCGAGGGGAGACCCAGTACTTC.